This is a list of T cell receptor beta chains from one sample in a study of memory CD4+ T cells and cytomegalovirus serostatus. Sequenced by immunoSEQ multiplex PCR; TCRdb stores in-frame clones only, minus some. The sample has about 44,000 clones, 76% seen once. The source material was memory CD4+ T cells from blood. These TCRs come from an adult in good health and CMV-seronegative. CDR3s include the opening cysteine and the closing phenylalanine or tryptophan. Fields, in order: CDR3 protein, CDR3 DNA, J gene, clone size, V gene, D gene. The D gene is left open where the match is weak. Only part of the rows carry a size: once, few, many, or a class if the clone is expanded.

CASSLSGGAVRTQYF | TGTGCCAGCAGCTTAAGCGGGGGGGCCGTACGTACGCAGTATTTT | TRBJ2-3 | - | TRBV7-8 | TRBD2
CASSLRQGTKNIQYF | TGTGCCAGTAGTCTACGACAGGGCACCAAAAACATTCAGTACTTC | TRBJ2-4 | - | TRBV19 | TRBD1
CASSARGALDTQYF | TGTGCCAGCAGCGCCCGGGGGGCACTAGATACGCAGTATTTT | TRBJ2-3 | - | TRBV9 | -
CASSLMGRGEDTQYF | TGTGCCAGCAGCTTAATGGGACGAGGGGAAGATACGCAGTATTTT | TRBJ2-3 | - | TRBV7-3 | -
CASSSYGTGVSGANVLTF | TGTGCCAGCAGCTCTTACGGGACAGGGGTGTCTGGGGCCAACGTCCTGACTTTC | TRBJ2-6 | - | TRBV7-9 | TRBD1
CASSRGTSGGEQYF | TGCGCCAGCAGCCGGGGGACTAGCGGGGGAGAGCAGTACTTC | TRBJ2-5 | - | TRBV4-1 | TRBD2
CASSFGGGARYNEQFF | TGTGCCAGCAGTTTCGGAGGGGGGGCCCGCTACAATGAGCAGTTCTTC | TRBJ2-1 | - | TRBV27 | -
CASSPGGTGQAEQYF | TGTGCCAGCTCCCCTGGCGGGACAGGGCAGGCCGAGCAGTACTTC | TRBJ2-7 | few | TRBV6-1 | TRBD1
CAWSPLPHRTGVNTEAFF | TGTGCCTGGAGCCCACTCCCCCACCGGACAGGGGTAAACACTGAAGCTTTCTTT | TRBJ1-1 | - | TRBV30 | TRBD1
CASTVAMAQANYGYTF | TGTGCCAGTACCGTAGCTATGGCACAGGCTAACTATGGCTACACCTTC | TRBJ1-2 | - | TRBV19 | -
CASTMDEFGETQYF | TGTGCCAGCACTATGGACGAGTTCGGTGAGACCCAGTACTTC | TRBJ2-5 | - | TRBV6-6 | -
CASSSGQMNTEAFF | TGTGCCAGCAGTTCCGGACAGATGAACACTGAAGCTTTCTTT | TRBJ1-1 | - | TRBV28 | -
CASSSGRGTREKLFF | TGTGCCAGCAGTTCGGGACGGGGAACTCGGGAAAAACTGTTTTTT | TRBJ1-4 | - | TRBV5-8 | -